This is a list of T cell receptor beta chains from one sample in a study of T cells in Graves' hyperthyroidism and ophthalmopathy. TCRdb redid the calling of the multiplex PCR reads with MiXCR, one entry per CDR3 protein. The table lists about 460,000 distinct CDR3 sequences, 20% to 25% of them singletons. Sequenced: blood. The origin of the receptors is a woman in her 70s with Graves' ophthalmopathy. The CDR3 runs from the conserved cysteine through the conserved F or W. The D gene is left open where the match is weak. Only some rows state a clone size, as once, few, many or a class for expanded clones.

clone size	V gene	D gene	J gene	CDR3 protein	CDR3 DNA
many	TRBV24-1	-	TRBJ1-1	CATSQTGYTEAFF	TGTGCCACCAGCCAAACAGGTTACACTGAAGCTTTCTTT
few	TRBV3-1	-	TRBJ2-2	CASSPDNVVNRLANTGELFF	TGTGCCAGCAGCCCCGATAACGTAGTGAACCGTCTCGCGAACACCGGGGAGCTGTTTTTT
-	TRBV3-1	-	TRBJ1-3	CASSSSGAGNTIYF	TGTGCCAGCAGCTCCTCGGGGGCTGGAAACACCATATATTTT
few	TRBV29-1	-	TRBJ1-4	CSVEDGQGREKLFF	TGCAGCGTTGAAGATGGGCAGGGGCGAGAGAAACTGTTTTTT
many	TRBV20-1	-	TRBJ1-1	CSASQGGGKAFF	TGCAGTGCTAGCCAGGGAGGGGGTAAAGCTTTCTTT
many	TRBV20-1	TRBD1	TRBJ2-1	CSALQGAGYNEQFF	TGCAGTGCTTTACAGGGGGCAGGGTACAATGAGCAGTTCTTC
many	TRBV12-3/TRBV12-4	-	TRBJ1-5	CASSPREGNNFSNQPQHF	TGTGCCAGCAGTCCCCGGGAGGGCAATAATTTTAGCAATCAGCCCCAGCATTTT
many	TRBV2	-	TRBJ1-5	CASSLGPGLGNQPQHF	TGTGCCAGCAGTCTCGGACCCGGGCTAGGTAATCAGCCCCAGCATTTT
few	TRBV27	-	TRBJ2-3	CASRLRTDSGRTQYF	TGTGCCAGCAGACTCAGGACAGATTCTGGGAGAACGCAGTATTTT
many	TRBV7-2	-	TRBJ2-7	CASSGQYEQYF	TGTGCCAGCAGCGGCCAGTACGAGCAGTACTTC
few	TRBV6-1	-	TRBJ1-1	CASSARGGKAFF	TGTGCCAGCAGCGCAAGGGGAGGCAAAGCTTTCTTT
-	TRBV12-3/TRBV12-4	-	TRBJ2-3	CASSSVHPQYF	TGTGCCAGCAGTTCGGTCCATCCGCAGTATTTT